Below are 6 T cell receptor beta chains sequenced from a single sample in a study of OX40 agonist ivuxolimab in advanced cancers. Libraries were prepared by immunoSEQ multiplex PCR; TCRdb keeps only in-frame clonotypes and omits some of them. Here the sample spans tens of thousands of clones, 80% to 95% being singletons. Sample: CD4+ or CD8+ T cells sorted from blood, taken in a trial of the OX40 agonist ivuxolimab. The receptors stem from an adult with an advanced solid tumor such as melanoma, head and neck, liver or kidney cancer.

This clone showed up just once. CDR3 residues: CASSLPRTGGGHEQYF. CDR3 coding DNA: TGTGCCAGCAGCTTACCGCGGACAGGGGGCGGCCACGAGCAGTACTTC. The V gene is TRBV7-9, the J gene TRBJ2-7, with 11 bases lining up with TRBD1. The CDR3 covers 16 residues. Trimming cost V 2 bases and J 5 bases; bases outside gene matches: 8. Germline V gives CDR1 SEHNR, CDR2 FQNEAQ (reference sequence).

This chain joins TRBV25-1 and TRBJ2-1, with unresolved D. Germline V gives CDR1 MGHDK, CDR2 SYGVNS. The V gene lost 5 bases and the J gene lost 8 bases, with 16 bases spanning the gap. This CDR3 is 14 amino acids long. Here the CDR3 DNA reads TGTGCCAGCAGTTTCATGGCTCTACGGCATGAGCAGTTCTTC. Its protein is CASSFMALRHEQFF.

CDR3 coding DNA: TGTGCCAGCAGCTTGGGGGCAGGTGGGGATCAGCCCCAGCATTTT. This translates into CASSLGAGGDQPQHF. The V and J genes are TRBV5-6 and TRBJ1-5; D ambiguous. Germline assignment: CDR1 SGHDT and CDR2 YYEEEE. The CDR3 is 15 residues long. Trimming removed 0 bases from V and 5 bases from J, with 12 bases in between.

This chain joins TRBV23-1 and TRBJ2-7; 7 bases agree with TRBD2. TRBV23-1 belongs to the ORF category, with a function that is uncertain. J was trimmed by 4 bases and V by 4 bases; bases with no gene match: 13. This CDR3 spans 16 amino acids. As DNA, the CDR3 is TGCGCCAGCAGTCTCTGGGGAGGGCCAAACATTTACGAGCAGTACTTC. This sequence encodes CASSLWGGPNIYEQYF.

This chain joins TRBV7-3 and TRBJ2-1; D may be TRBD1 (6 bases). The CDR3 runs 13 residues. V was cut by 6 bases and J by 8 bases, with 14 bases left in between. Germline V gives CDR1 SGHTA, CDR2 FQGTGA. CDR3 DNA sequence: TGTGCCAGCAGTTTCGGTGGGGGCGATGAGCAGTTCTTC. Translated, it gives CASSFGGGDEQFF.

This chain joins TRBV6-1 and TRBJ1-4; possible D gene TRBD1, 6 bases. V was pared by 2 bases and J by 7 bases, with 14 bases between. Germline V CDR1 and CDR2: MNHNS, SASEGT. The length of the CDR3 is 15 residues. CDR3 in DNA: TGTGCCAGCAGTGAACTGGCAGGGGAAGGTGAAAAACTGTTTTTT. This encodes CASSELAGEGEKLFF.